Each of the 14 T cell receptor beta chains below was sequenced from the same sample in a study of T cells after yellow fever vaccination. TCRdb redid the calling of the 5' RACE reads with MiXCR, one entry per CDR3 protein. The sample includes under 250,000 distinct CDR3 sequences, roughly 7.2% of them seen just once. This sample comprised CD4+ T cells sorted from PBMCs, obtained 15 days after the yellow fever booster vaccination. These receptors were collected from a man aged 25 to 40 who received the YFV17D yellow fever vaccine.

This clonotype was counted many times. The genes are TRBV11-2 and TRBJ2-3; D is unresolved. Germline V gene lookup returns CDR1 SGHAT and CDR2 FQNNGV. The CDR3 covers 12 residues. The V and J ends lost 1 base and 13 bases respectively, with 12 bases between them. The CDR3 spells CASSLGLPVKYF. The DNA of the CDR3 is TGTGCCAGCAGCTTAGGGCTGCCAGTGAAGTATTTT.

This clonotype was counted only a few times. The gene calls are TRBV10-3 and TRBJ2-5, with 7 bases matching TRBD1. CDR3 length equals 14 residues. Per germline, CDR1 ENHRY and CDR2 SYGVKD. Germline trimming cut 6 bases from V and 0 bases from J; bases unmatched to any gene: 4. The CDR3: CAIRLGQHQETQYF. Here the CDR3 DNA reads TGTGCCATCAGGCTGGGACAGCACCAAGAGACCCAGTACTTC.

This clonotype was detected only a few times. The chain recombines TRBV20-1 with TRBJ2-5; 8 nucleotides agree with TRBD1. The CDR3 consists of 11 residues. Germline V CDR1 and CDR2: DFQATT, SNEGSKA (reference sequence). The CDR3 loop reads CSGEQGDTQYF. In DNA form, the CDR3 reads TGCAGCGGAGAACAGGGGGATACCCAGTACTTC.

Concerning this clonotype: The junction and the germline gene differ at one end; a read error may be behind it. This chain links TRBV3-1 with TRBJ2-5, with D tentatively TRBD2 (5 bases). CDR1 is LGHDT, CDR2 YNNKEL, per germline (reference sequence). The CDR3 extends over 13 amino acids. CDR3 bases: TGTGCCAGCAGCCACGACTATCAAGGGACCCAGTACTTC. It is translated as CASSHDYQGTQYF.

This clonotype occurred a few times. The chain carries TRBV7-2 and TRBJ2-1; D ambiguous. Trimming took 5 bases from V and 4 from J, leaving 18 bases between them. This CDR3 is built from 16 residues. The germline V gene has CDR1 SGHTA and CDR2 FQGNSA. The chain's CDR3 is CASSPPHPLGYNEQFF. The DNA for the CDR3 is TGTGCCAGCAGCCCACCCCACCCCTTGGGGTACAATGAGCAGTTCTTC.

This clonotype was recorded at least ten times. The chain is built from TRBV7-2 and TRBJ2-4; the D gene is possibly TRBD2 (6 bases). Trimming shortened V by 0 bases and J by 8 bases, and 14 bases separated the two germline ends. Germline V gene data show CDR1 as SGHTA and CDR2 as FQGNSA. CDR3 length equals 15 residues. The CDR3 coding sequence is TGTGCCAGCAGCTTAGCGGGGCGGGGAATCGACATTCAGTACTTC. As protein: CASSLAGRGIDIQYF.

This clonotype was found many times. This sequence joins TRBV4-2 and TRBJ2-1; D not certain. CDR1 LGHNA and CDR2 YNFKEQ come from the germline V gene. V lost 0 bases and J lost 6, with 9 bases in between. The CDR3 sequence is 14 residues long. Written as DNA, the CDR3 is TGTGCCAGCAGCCAAGATGGTAGACTCAATGAGCAGTTCTTC. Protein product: CASSQDGRLNEQFF.

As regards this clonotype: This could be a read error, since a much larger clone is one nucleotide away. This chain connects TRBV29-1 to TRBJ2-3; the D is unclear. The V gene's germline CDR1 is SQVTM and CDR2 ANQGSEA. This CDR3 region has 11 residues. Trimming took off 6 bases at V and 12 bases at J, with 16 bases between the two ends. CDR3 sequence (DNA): TGCAGCGTGGGGAAAGAGTTCCGTCAGTATTTT. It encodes CSVGKEFRQYF.

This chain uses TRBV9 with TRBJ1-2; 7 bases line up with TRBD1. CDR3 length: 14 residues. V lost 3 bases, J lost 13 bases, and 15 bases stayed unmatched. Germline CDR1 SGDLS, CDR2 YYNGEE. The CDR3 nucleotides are TGTGCCAGCAGCGCAACCGGGACAGTGGAGACGCGCACCTTC. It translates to CASSATGTVETRTF. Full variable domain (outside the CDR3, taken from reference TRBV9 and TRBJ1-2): DSGVTQTPKHLITATGQRVTLRCSPRSGDLSVYWYQQSLDQGLQFLIQYYNGEERAKGNILERFSAQQFPDLHSELNLSSLELGDSALYFCASSATGTVETRTFGSGTRLTVV.

CDR3 DNA: TGTGCCAGCAGCCGGGACAGGGCCGGCGGGGAGCTGTTTTTT. This translates into CASSRDRAGGELFF. The chain carries TRBV7-9 and TRBJ2-2; TRBD1 matches 9 bases. The CDR3 is made up of 14 amino acids. The J segment lost 7 bases and the V segment lost 5 bases, leaving 5 bases of the junction unmatched. Germline V lookup: CDR1 SEHNR, CDR2 FQNEAQ (reference sequence).

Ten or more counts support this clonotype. In nucleotides, the CDR3 is TGTGCCAGCAGCACGACTAGCGGGAGTGGTAAAGAGACCCAGTACTTC. It translates to CASSTTSGSGKETQYF. This chain joins TRBV5-5 and TRBJ2-5, with 12 nucleotides matching TRBD2. This CDR3 contains 16 residues. Germline loops: CDR1 SGHKS, CDR2 YYEKEE (reference sequence). V lost 4 bases and J lost 3; bases outside the gene matches: 7.

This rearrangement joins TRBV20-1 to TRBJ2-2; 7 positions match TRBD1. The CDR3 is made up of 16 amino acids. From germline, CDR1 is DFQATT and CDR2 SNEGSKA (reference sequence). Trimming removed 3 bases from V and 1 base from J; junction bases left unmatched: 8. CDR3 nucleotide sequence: TGCAGTGCTAGGGCAGGGGGTGGCGGGAACACCGGGGAGCTGTTTTTT. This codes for CSARAGGGGNTGELFF.

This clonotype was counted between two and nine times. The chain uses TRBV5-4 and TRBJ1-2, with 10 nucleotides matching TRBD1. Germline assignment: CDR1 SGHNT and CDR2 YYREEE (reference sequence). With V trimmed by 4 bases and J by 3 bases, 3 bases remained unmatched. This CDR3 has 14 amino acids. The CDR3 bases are TGTGCCAGCAGCGGGACAGGGGACGACTATGGCTACACCTTC. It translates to CASSGTGDDYGYTF. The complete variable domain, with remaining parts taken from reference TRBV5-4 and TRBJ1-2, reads ETGVTQSPTHLIKTRGQQVTLRCSSQSGHNTVSWYQQALGQGPQFIFQYYREEENGRGNFPPRFSGLQFPNYSSELNVNALELDDSALYLCASSGTGDDYGYTFGSGTRLTVV.

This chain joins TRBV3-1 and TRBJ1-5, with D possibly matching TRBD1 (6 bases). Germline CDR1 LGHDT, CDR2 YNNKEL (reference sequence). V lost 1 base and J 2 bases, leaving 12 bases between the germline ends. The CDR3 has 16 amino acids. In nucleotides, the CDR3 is TGTGCCAGCAGCCAAGGGGACATGGCTCGCAATCAGCCCCAGCATTTT. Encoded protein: CASSQGDMARNQPQHF.